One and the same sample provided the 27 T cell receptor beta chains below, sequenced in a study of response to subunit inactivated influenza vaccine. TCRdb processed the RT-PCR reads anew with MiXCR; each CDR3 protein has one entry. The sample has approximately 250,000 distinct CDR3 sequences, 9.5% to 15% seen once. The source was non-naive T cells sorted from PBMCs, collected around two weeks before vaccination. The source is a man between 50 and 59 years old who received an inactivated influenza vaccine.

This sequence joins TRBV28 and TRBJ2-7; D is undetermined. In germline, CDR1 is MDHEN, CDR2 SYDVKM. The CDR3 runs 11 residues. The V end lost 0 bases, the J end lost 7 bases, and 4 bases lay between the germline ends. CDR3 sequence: CASSLWAEQYF. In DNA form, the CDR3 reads TGTGCCAGCAGTTTATGGGCGGAGCAGTACTTC.

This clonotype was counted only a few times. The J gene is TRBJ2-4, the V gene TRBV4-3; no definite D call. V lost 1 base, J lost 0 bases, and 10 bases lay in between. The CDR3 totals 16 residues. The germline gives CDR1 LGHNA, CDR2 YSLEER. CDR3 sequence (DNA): TGCGCCAGCAGCCAAGGGGCTCAGCTAGCCAAAAACATTCAGTACTTC. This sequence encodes CASSQGAQLAKNIQYF.

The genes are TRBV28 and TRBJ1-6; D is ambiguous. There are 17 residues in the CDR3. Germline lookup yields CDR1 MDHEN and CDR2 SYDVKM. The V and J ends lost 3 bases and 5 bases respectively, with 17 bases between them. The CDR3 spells CASSLVGAWENNSPLHF. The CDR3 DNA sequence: TGTGCCAGCAGTTTGGTTGGCGCCTGGGAAAATAATTCACCCCTCCACTTT.

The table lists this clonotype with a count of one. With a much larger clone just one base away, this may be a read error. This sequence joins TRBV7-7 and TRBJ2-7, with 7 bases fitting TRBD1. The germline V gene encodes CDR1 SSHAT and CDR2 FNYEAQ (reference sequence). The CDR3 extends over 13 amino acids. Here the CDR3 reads CASSSGTASEQYF. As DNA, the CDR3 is TGTGCTAGCAGCTCTGGGACAGCGAGCGAGCAGTACTTC.

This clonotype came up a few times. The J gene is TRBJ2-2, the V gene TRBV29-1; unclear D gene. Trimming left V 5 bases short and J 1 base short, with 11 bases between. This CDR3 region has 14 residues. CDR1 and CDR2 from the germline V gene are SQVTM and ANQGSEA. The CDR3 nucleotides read TGCAGCGTTTCCTCGACACGGAACACCGGGGAGCTGTTTTTT. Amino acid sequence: CSVSSTRNTGELFF.

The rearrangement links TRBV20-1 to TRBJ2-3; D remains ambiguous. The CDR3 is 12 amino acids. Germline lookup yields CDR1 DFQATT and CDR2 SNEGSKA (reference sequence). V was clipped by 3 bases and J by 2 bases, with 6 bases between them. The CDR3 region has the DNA TGCAGTGCTAGTCTCCTCACAGATACGCAGTATTTT. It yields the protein CSASLLTDTQYF.

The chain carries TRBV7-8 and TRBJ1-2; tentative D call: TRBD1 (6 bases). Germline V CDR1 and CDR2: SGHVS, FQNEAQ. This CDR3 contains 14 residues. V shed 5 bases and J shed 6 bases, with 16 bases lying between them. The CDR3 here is CASSLQGELHGYTF. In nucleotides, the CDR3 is TGTGCCAGCAGCCTACAGGGAGAGTTGCATGGCTACACCTTC.

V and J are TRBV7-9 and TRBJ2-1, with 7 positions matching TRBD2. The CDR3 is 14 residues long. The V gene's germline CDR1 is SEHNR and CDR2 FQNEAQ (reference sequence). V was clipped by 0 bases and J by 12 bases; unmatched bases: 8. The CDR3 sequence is CASSLAVPREGQFF. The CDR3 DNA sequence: TGTGCCAGCAGCTTAGCGGTCCCAAGGGAGGGGCAGTTCTTC.

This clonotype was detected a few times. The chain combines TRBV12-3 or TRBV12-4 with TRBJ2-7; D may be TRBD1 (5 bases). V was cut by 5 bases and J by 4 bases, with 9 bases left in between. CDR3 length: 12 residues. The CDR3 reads CASSPAGYEQYF. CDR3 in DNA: TGTGCCAGCAGTCCCGCAGGGTACGAGCAGTACTTC.

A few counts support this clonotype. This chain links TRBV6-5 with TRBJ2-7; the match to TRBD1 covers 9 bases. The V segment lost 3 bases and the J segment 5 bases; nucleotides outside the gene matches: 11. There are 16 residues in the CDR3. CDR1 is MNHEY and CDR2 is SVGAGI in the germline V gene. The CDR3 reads CASSYSRTGVFHEQYF. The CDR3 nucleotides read TGTGCCAGCAGTTATAGCCGGACAGGGGTTTTTCACGAGCAGTACTTC.

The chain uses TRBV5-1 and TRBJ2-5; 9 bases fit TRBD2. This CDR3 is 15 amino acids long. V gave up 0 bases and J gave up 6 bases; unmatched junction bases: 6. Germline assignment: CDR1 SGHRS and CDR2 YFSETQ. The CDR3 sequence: CASSLDTSGLQTQYF. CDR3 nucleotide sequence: TGCGCCAGCAGCTTGGACACTAGCGGGTTACAGACCCAGTACTTC.

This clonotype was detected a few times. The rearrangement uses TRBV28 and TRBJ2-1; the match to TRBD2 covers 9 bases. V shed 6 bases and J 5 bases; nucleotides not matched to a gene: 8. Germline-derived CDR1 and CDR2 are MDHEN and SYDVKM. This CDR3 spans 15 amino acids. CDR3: CASSPPAGGNNEQFF. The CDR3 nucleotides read TGTGCCAGCAGCCCCCCAGCGGGAGGTAACAATGAGCAGTTCTTC. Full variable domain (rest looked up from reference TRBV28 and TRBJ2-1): DVKVTQSSRYLVKRTGEKVFLECVQDMDHENMFWYRQDPGLGLRLIYFSYDVKMKEKGDIPEGYSVSREKKERFSLILESASTNQTSMYLCASSPPAGGNNEQFFGPGTRLTVL.

In DNA form, the CDR3 reads TGTGCCAGCAGCTCCCGTTATTCCCCGGGGTGGGACGAGCAGTACTTC. Translated, it gives CASSSRYSPGWDEQYF. The V and J genes are TRBV7-2 and TRBJ2-7, with D perhaps TRBD2 (5 bases). Germline V gene sequence: CDR1 SGHTA, CDR2 FQGNSA. V lost 4 bases, J lost 5 bases, and 21 bases lay in between. The CDR3 sequence is 16 residues long. The full variable domain, rest sourced from reference TRBV7-2 and TRBJ2-7, is GAGVSQSPSNKVTEKGKDVELRCDPISGHTALYWYRQSLGQGLEFLIYFQGNSAPDKSGLPSDRFSAERTGGSVSTLTIQRTQQEDSAVYLCASSSRYSPGWDEQYFGPGTRLTVT.

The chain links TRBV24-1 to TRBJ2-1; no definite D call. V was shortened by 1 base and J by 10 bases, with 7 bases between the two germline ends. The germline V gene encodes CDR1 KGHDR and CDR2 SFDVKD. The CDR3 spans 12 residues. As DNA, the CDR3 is TGTGCCACCAGTGATTTTAGGCAGGAGCAGTTCTTC. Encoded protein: CATSDFRQEQFF.

DNA for the CDR3: TGTGCCAGCCGATCGGGTGGTGAGCAGTTCTTC. It translates to CASRSGGEQFF. The chain has TRBV19 and TRBJ2-1; D gene uncertain. The CDR3 extends over 11 amino acids. Deletions cut 9 bases from V and 9 bases from J, with 12 bases between. Germline-derived CDR1 and CDR2 are LNHDA and SQIVND (reference sequence). Full variable domain (missing parts from reference TRBV19 and TRBJ2-1): DGGITQSPKYLFRKEGQNVTLSCEQNLNHDAMYWYRQDPGQGLRLIYYSQIVNDFQKGDIAEGYSVSREKKESFPLTVTSAQKNPTAFYLCASRSGGEQFFGPGTRLTVL.

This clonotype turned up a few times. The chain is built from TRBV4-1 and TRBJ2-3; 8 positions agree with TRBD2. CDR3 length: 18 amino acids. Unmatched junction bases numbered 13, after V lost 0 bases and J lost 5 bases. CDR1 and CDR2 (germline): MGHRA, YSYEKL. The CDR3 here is CASSQDSGPGLVIDTQYF. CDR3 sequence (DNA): TGCGCCAGCAGCCAAGATTCAGGGCCGGGACTAGTCATAGATACGCAGTATTTT.

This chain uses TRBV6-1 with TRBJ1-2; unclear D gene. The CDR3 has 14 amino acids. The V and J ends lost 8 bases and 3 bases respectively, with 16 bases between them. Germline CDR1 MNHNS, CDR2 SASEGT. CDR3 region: CASDGGVGHYGYTF. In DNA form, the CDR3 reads TGTGCCAGCGACGGTGGTGTCGGACACTATGGCTACACCTTC.

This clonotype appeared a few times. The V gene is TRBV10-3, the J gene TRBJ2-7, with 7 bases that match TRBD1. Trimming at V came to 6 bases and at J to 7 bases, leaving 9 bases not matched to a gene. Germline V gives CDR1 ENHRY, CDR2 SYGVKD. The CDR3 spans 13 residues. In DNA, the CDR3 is TGTGCCATCAGACCTGACAGGGTCTATGAGCAGTACTTC. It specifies CAIRPDRVYEQYF.

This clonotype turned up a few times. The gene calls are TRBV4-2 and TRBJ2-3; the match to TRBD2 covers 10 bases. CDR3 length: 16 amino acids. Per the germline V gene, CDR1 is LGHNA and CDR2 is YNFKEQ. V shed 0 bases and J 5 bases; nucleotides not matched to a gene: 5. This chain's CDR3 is CASSQEQRGGLDTQYF. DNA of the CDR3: TGTGCCAGCAGCCAAGAGCAGCGGGGGGGATTAGATACGCAGTATTTT.

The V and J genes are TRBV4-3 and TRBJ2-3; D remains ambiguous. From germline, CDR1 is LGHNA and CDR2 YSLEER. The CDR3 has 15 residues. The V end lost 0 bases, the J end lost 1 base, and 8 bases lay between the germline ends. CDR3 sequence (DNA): TGCGCCAGCAGCCAAGAGGCGGTACGCACAGATACGCAGTATTTT. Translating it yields CASSQEAVRTDTQYF.

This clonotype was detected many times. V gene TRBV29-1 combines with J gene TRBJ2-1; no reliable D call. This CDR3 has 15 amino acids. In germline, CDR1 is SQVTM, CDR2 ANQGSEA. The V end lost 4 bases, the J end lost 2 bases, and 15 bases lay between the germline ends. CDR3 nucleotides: TGCAGCGTTGTACGCGGCAGCCAGACCTACAATGAGCAGTTCTTC. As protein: CSVVRGSQTYNEQFF.

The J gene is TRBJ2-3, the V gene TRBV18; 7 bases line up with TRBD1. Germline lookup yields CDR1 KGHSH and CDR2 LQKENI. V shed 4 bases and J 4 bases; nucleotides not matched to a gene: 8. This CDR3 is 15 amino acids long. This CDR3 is CASSRSQGRADTQYF. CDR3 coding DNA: TGTGCCAGCTCACGATCACAGGGGCGGGCAGATACGCAGTATTTT.

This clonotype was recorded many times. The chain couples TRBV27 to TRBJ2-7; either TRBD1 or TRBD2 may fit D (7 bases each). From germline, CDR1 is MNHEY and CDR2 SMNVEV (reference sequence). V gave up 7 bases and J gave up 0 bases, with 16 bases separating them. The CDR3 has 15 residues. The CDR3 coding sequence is TGTGCCAGCACCAGGGGGGGCGGCGGCTCCTACGAGCAGTACTTC. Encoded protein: CASTRGGGGSYEQYF.

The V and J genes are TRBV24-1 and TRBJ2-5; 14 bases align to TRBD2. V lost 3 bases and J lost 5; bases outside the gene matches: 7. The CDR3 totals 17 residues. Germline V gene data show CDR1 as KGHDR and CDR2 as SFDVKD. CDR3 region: CATSDSGRTSGRETQYF. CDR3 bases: TGTGCCACCAGTGATAGTGGGCGGACTAGCGGGAGGGAGACCCAGTACTTC.

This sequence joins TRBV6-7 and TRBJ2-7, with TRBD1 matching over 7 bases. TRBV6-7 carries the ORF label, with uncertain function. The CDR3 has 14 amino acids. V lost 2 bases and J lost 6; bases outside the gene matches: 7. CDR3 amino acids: CASSYRTGVSEQYF. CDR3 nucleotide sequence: TGTGCCAGCAGTTACCGTACAGGGGTGAGCGAGCAGTACTTC.

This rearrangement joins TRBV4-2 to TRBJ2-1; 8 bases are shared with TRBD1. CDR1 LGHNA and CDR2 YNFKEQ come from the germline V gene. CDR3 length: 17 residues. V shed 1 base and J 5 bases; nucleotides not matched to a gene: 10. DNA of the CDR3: TGTGCCAGCAGCCAAGCTTTTAGCAGGGGGCGCGACAATGAGCAGTTCTTC. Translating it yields CASSQAFSRGRDNEQFF.

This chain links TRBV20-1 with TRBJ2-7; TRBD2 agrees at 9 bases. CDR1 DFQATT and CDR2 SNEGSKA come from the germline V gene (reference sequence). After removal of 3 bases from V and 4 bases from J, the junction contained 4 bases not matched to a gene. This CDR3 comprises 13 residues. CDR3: CSASSGRGYEQYF. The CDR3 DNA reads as TGCAGTGCTAGTAGCGGGAGAGGGTACGAGCAGTACTTC.